This TCR beta chain was identified in a study of resident and recirculating memory T cells in vitiligo. Overall study: Epidermis came from shave biopsies of lesional and nonlesional sites, plus PBMCs.

The table came from immunoSEQ multiplex PCR; TCRdb's copy has only in-frame clones and leaves some out. The top ten hold approximately 4.8% of the sample, which has 75,000 to 95,000 clones, roughly 94% seen once. Details on this clone: Its antigen is currently unknown.

The V gene's germline CDR1 is MGHDK and CDR2 SYGVNS. Trimming at V came to 4 bases and at J to 7 bases, leaving 14 bases not matched to a gene. The CDR3 is made up of 16 amino acids. Overall study findings and caveats: No unique dominant TCR clone was found in vitiligo lesions.

V gene TRBV25-1 combines with J gene TRBJ2-5; TRBD2 matches at 8 bases. This clonotype originated in a male donor with vitiligo. Sample: blood. CDR3 loop: CASSAAGGTLSRTQYF. In nucleotides, the CDR3 is TGTGCCAGCAGTGCGGCGGGAGGTACCCTTTCTCGGACCCAGTACTTC.